This T cell receptor beta chain is drawn from a study of blood T cell repertoires in COVID-19. Study context: The United States, Italy and Spain supplied acute and convalescent COVID-19 samples. T cells, B-cell-depleted T cells, or PBMCs supplied cDNA or gDNA.

Per the authors' pipeline: Nucleated cell counts were estimated from reference gene primer amplification. The method was immunoSEQ multiplex PCR; TCRdb's version includes in-frame clones alone and lacks a portion of them. D and trimming were read from the DNA, whereas the V and J calls and clone size are those reported in that table. The table records about 55,000 clones, over 75% of them present only once. Germline loops: CDR1 PRHDT, CDR2 FYEKMQ (reference sequence). The junction had 4 bases not matched to a gene; V was cut back by 1 base and J by 7 bases. The CDR3 contains 15 residues. J is TRBJ1-2 and V is TRBV13, with TRBD1 matching over 12 bases. Sequenced input: peripheral blood. This TCR was sampled from a human donor in a cohort sampled during active COVID-19. CDR3 DNA: TGTGCCAGCAGCTTAGACCGGGACAGGGGGCTTGGCTACACCTTC. It specifies CASSLDRDRGLGYTF.